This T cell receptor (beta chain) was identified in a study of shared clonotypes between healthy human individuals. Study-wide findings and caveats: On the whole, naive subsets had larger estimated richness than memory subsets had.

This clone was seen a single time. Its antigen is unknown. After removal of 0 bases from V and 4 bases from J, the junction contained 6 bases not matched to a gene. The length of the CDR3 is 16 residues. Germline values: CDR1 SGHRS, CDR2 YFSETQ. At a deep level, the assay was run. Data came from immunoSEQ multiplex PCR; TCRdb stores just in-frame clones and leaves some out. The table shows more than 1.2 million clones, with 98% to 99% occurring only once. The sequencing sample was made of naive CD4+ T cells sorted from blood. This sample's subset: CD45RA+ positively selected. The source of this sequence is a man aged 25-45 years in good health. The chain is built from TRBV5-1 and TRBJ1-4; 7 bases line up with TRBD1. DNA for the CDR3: TGCGCCAGCAGCTTGGCCAGGGGACAGAATAATGAAAAACTGTTTTTT. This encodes CASSLARGQNNEKLFF.